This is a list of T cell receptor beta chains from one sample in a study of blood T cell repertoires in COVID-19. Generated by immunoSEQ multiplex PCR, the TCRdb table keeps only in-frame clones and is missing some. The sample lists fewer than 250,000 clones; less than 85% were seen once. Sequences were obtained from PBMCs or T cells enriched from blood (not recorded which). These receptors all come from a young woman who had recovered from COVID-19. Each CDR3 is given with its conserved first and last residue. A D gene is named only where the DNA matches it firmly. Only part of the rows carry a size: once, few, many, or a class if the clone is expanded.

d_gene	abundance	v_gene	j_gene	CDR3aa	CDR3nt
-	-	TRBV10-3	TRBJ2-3	CAISGKSDTQYF	TGTGCCATCTCGGGAAAGTCAGATACGCAGTATTTT
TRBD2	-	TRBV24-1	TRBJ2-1	CATSEVAGNSYNEQFF	TGTGCCACCAGTGAAGTAGCGGGGAACTCCTACAATGAGCAGTTCTTC
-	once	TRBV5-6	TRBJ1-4	CASSWGGANEKLFF	TGTGCCAGCAGCTGGGGAGGGGCTAATGAAAAACTGTTTTTT
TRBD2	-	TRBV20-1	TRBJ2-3	CSASPGGTDTQYF	TGCAGTGCTAGTCCGGGGGGAACAGATACGCAGTATTTT
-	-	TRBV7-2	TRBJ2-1	CASSLAFLAPGDEQFF	TGTGCCAGCAGCTTAGCGTTTCTAGCACCAGGGGATGAGCAGTTCTTC
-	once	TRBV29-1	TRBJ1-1	CSVEDGAENTEAFF	TGCAGCGTTGAAGATGGGGCAGAGAACACTGAAGCTTTCTTT
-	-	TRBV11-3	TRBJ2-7	CASSLREGVGEQYF	TGTGCCAGCAGCTTAAGAGAGGGGGTGGGAGAGCAGTACTTC
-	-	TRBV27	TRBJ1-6	CANPPGAIDSPLHF	TGTGCCAATCCCCCAGGGGCAATCGATTCACCCCTCCACTTT
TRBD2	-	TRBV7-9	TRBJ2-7	CASSRGTREGGEQYF	TGTGCCAGCAGCCGGGGGACTAGAGAAGGTGGCGAGCAGTACTTC
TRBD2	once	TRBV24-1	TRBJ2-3	CATSDFGGGPPDTQYF	TGTGCCACCAGTGATTTTGGGGGAGGGCCTCCAGATACGCAGTATTTT
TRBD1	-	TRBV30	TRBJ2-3	CAWEPGQGVPDTQYF	TGTGCCTGGGAACCGGGACAGGGGGTTCCAGATACGCAGTATTTT
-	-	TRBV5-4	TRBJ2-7	CASSLRGSTYEQYF	TGTGCCAGCAGCTTGAGGGGGTCGACCTACGAGCAGTACTTC
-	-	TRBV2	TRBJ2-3	CASSESSSTDTQYF	TGTGCCAGCAGTGAATCCTCTTCCACAGATACGCAGTATTTT
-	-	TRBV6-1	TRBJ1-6	CASSEVGKGGLITSPLHF	TGTGCCAGCAGTGAAGTCGGTAAGGGTGGACTCATTACTTCACCCCTCCACTTT
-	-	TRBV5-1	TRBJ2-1	CASSLSPPRAAYNEQFF	TGCGCCAGCAGCTTGTCCCCTCCGCGGGCAGCCTACAATGAGCAGTTCTTC
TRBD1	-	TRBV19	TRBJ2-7	CASSTLTGTGGTWDLETTYEQYF	TGTGCCAGTAGTACCTTAACCGGGACAGGGGGCACATGGGATCTTGAAACAACCTACGAGCAGTACTTC
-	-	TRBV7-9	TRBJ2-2	CASSLGRTGELFF	TGTGCCAGCAGCTTAGGGAGAACCGGGGAGCTGTTTTTT
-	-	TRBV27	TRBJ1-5	CASSSRTPYSNQPQHF	TGTGCCAGCAGCTCAAGGACACCCTATAGCAATCAGCCCCAGCATTTT
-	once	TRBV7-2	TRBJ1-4	CASSLSSGTNEKLFF	TGTGCCAGCAGCTTAAGTTCAGGGACTAATGAAAAACTGTTTTTT
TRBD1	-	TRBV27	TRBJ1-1	CASSSFEETGGESTEAFF	TGTGCCAGCAGTTCTTTTGAAGAGACAGGGGGCGAAAGCACTGAAGCTTTCTTT
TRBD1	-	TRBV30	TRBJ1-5	CAWSDEGGSNQPQHF	TGTGCCTGGAGTGACGAAGGGGGCAGCAATCAGCCCCAGCATTTT
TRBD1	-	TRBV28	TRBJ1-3	CASSPGTGFALSGNTIYF	TGTGCCAGCAGTCCCGGGACAGGGTTCGCCCTGTCTGGAAACACCATATATTTT
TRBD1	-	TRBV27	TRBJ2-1	CASSSSNQAGTGRNEQFF	TGTGCCAGCAGTTCCTCCAATCAAGCCGGGACAGGTCGCAATGAGCAGTTCTTC
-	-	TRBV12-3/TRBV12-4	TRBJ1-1	CASSLGPGEAFF	TGTGCCAGCAGTTTAGGTCCGGGTGAAGCTTTCTTT
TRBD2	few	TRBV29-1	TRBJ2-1	CSVAASGGASEQFF	TGCAGCGTGGCCGCTAGCGGGGGGGCGAGTGAGCAGTTCTTC
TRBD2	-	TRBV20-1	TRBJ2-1	CSASPGTSGNEQFF	TGCAGTGCTAGTCCCGGGACTAGCGGGAATGAGCAGTTCTTC
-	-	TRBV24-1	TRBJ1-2	CATSDPNRVGYGYTF	TGTGCCACCAGTGATCCTAACAGGGTGGGCTATGGCTACACCTTC
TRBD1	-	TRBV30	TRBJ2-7	CAELGQGAYEQYF	TGTGCCGAGCTGGGACAGGGGGCCTACGAGCAGTACTTC
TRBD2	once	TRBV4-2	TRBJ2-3	CASSGGTSIPDTQYF	TGTGCCAGCTCGGGGGGAACTAGCATCCCAGATACGCAGTATTTT
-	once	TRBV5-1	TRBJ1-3	CASSLQGTSGNTIYF	TGCGCCAGCAGCTTGCAGGGGACATCTGGAAACACCATATATTTT
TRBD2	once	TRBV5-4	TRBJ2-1	CASSSGGSDSYNEQFF	TGTGCCAGCAGCTCCGGGGGGTCCGACTCCTACAATGAGCAGTTCTTC
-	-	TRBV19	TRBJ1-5	CASSIAPAARGNQPQHF	TGTGCCAGTAGTATAGCCCCGGCCGCGAGGGGCAATCAGCCCCAGCATTTT
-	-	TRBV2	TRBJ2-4	CASSEIAKNIQYF	TGTGCCAGTTCAGAAATAGCCAAAAACATTCAGTACTTC
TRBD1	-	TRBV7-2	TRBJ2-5	CASSRDRGTETQYF	TGTGCCAGCAGCCGGGACAGGGGTACAGAGACCCAGTACTTC
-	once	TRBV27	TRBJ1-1	CASSLSRHTEAFF	TGTGCCAGCAGTTTATCGCGCCACACTGAAGCTTTCTTT
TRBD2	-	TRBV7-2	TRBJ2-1	CASSLVSAGETWNEQFF	TGTGCCAGCAGCTTAGTATCGGCGGGGGAGACTTGGAATGAGCAGTTCTTC
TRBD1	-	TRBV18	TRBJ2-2	CASSPFLGQTLAGELFF	TGTGCCAGCTCACCCTTCCTGGGACAGACCCTCGCCGGGGAGCTGTTTTTT
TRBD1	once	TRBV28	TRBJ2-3	CASSENRGGTDTQYF	TGTGCCAGCAGCGAGAACAGGGGGGGCACAGATACGCAGTATTTT
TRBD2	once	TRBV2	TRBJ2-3	CASSVGLAGEDTQYF	TGTGCCAGCAGTGTAGGACTAGCGGGAGAAGATACGCAGTATTTT
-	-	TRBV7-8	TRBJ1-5	CASSLAGSGLSNQPQHF	TGTGCCAGCAGCTTGGCGGGCAGCGGGCTCAGCAATCAGCCCCAGCATTTT
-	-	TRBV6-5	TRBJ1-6	CASSYLGQGTPPLHF	TGTGCCAGCAGTTATTTGGGCCAGGGAACGCCACCCCTCCACTTT
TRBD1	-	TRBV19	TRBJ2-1	CASSIGDRVVNEQFF	TGTGCCAGTAGTATCGGGGACAGGGTAGTTAATGAGCAGTTCTTC
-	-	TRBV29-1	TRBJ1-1	CSGTGTEAFF	TGCAGCGGCACAGGCACTGAAGCTTTCTTT
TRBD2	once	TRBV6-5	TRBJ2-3	CASRSLAGGTDTQYF	TGTGCCAGCAGATCGCTAGCGGGGGGGACAGATACGCAGTATTTT
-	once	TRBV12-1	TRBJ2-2	CASSQEGWSIGQPANTGELFF	TGTGCCAGCAGCCAGGAAGGGTGGAGTATCGGACAGCCTGCGAACACCGGGGAGCTGTTTTTT
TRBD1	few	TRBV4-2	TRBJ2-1	CASSKVGQPYNEQFF	TGTGCCAGCAGCAAAGTGGGACAGCCATACAATGAGCAGTTCTTC
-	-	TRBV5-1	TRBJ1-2	CASSTTGPGGYTF	TGCGCCAGCAGCACCACAGGGCCGGGTGGCTACACCTTC
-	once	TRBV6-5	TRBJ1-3	CASSYNRGNTIYF	TGTGCCAGCAGTTACAACAGAGGAAACACCATATATTTT
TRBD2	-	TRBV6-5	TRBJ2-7	CASSYGTSGSVYEQYF	TGTGCCAGCAGTTACGGGACTAGCGGGAGTGTGTACGAGCAGTACTTC
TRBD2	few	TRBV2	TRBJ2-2	CASSELAGEGGELFF	TGTGCCAGCAGTGAACTAGCGGGAGAGGGCGGGGAGCTGTTTTTT
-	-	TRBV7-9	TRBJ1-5	CASSLAWADSNQPQHF	TGTGCCAGCAGCTTAGCGTGGGCAGATAGCAATCAGCCCCAGCATTTT
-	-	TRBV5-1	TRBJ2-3	CASSLSSLARSTDTQYF	TGCGCCAGCAGCCTTTCAAGTCTAGCGCGTAGCACAGATACGCAGTATTTT
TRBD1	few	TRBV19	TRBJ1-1	CASRGTGRTEAFF	TGTGCCAGTAGGGGGACAGGGAGGACTGAAGCTTTCTTT